These T cell receptor beta chains were read from a single sample in a study of cytomegalovirus exposure and HLA in healthy donors. Sequenced by immunoSEQ multiplex PCR; TCRdb stores in-frame clones only, minus some. The sample consists of approximately 200,000 clones, approximately 80% of them appearing once. Sample: PBMCs. These receptors all come from a woman between 18 and 29 years old in good health and CMV-seropositive. CDR3s include the opening cysteine and the closing phenylalanine or tryptophan. A D gene is named only where the DNA matches it firmly. Where a row states a size, it is once, few, many or the class of an expanded clone; other rows omit it.

V gene,clone size,J gene,D gene,CDR3 DNA,CDR3 protein
TRBV5-1,-,TRBJ2-5,-,TGCGCCAGCGGAGGACAGGGAGGGAGAGAGACCCAGTACTTC,CASGGQGGRETQYF
TRBV7-2,-,TRBJ2-7,-,TGTGCCAGCAGCTTAAGTTCGTACACAACCTACGAGCAGTACTTC,CASSLSSYTTYEQYF
TRBV5-4,once,TRBJ2-7,TRBD1,TGTGCCAGCAGCTTCTCAGGGGGCTACGAGCAGTACTTC,CASSFSGGYEQYF
TRBV11-3,-,TRBJ1-1,-,TGTGCCAGCAGCTTAGTAGACGGGGCTGAAGCTTTCTTT,CASSLVDGAEAFF
TRBV28,once,TRBJ1-3,TRBD1,TGTGCCAGCAGTTCGGGCATTACAGGGGACGGAAACACCATATATTTT,CASSSGITGDGNTIYF
TRBV6-5,-,TRBJ1-1,-,TGTGCCAGCAGTTACTCGGTCGGGTTCACTGAAGCTTTCTTT,CASSYSVGFTEAFF
TRBV7-9,-,TRBJ2-1,-,TGTGCCAGCAGCCCGGGGGGAAGGGGGAGGTCCAATGAGCAGTTCTTC,CASSPGGRGRSNEQFF
TRBV7-3,-,TRBJ2-2,TRBD2,TGTGCCAGCAGCTTATCGGCGTTGGGCGGGGGGTTTCCCGGGGAGCTGTTTTTT,CASSLSALGGGFPGELFF
TRBV27,-,TRBJ1-1,TRBD1,TGTGCCAGCAGACTTTATCGGACAGGGGGACAGAACACTGAAGCTTTCTTT,CASRLYRTGGQNTEAFF
TRBV2,-,TRBJ2-7,TRBD2,TGTGCCAGCAGTTGGGGGACTAGCGGGTACGAGCAGTACTTC,CASSWGTSGYEQYF